The sequence of this T cell receptor (beta chain) was determined in a study of Graves' ophthalmopathy and Graves' hyperthyroidism (dated by TCRdb to 2017 to 2018). Study-level background: Peripheral blood was collected before any treatment was given, at the time of initial diagnosis. To tell Graves' ophthalmopathy apart from Graves' hyperthyroidism, and to predict which patients would progress to ophthalmopathy, the study relied on TCR beta repertoire signatures. In total, 120 to 150 blood samples were TCR-sequenced: approximately 40 ophthalmopathy, approximately 75 hyperthyroidism and some 17 hyperthyroidism-to-ophthalmopathy patients. To explore V-J signatures that distinguish ophthalmopathy from hyperthyroidism, a discovery set of around 100 patients was enrolled, made up of 40 to 45 with ophthalmopathy and fewer than 60 with stable hyperthyroidism. An independent validation cohort comprised some 18 hyperthyroidism patients and 15 to 17 patients who later progressed from hyperthyroidism to ophthalmopathy. In about six hyperthyroidism patients, the T-cell repertoires found in thyroid tissue were compared with those found in blood. Following sampling, methimazole starting at 30 mg daily was administered to hyperthyroidism patients, and high-dose intravenous methylprednisolone was administered to ophthalmopathy patients. The roughly 90 discovery patients were divided at random into training and test sets in a 7:3 ratio. What the work shows at the level of the full study, not this receptor alone: Most expanded thyroid clonotypes with frequency above 0.001 were also detected in blood, suggesting blood repertoires may reflect the thyroid immune response. In validation, the model predicted ophthalmopathy progression with nearly 71% sensitivity and less than 80% specificity; eleven to twelve predicted patients were CT-confirmed with GO in a median of 6.5 months. The 13-signature model separated ophthalmopathy from stable hyperthyroidism with approximately 90% sensitivity and 81.08% specificity in cross-validation, and 80%/75% in the test set. No statistical method was used to predetermine the sample size, and group allocation was not hidden from the investigators.

Ophthalmopathy patients had moderately to severely active disease, Clinical Activity Score of at least 3, NOSPECS grade of at least 4, and disease duration under 3 months. Patients with other autoimmune diseases, uncontrolled infections, pregnancy or lactation were excluded. Diagnosis was based on clinical symptoms, serum thyroxine, TRAb, thyroid ultrasound and orbital computed tomography. Ficoll-Paque density gradient centrifugation was used to isolate PBMCs from about 9 ml of fresh peripheral blood. Total RNA was extracted using Trizol reagent, and RNA quality was checked on an Agilent 2100 Bioanalyzer. This clonotype has ten or more counts. Its specific antigen is unknown. No clone much larger than this one lies a single base away; base qualities are absent. From its cysteine to its phenylalanine, the CDR3 spans 14 amino acids. This entry keeps only the CDR3 DNA: 42 bases, framed from base 1. The junction carries 15 bases between V and J, which are trimmed by 6 bases and 7 bases respectively. As encoded in the germline V gene, CDR1 is MNHEY while CDR2 is SVGAGI.

For repertoire sequencing, TCR beta CDR3 regions were amplified from RNA transcripts. A first-round RT-PCR used HTBI primers with the Qiagen OneStep RT-PCR kit, followed by a second-round multiplex PCR, size selection and purification. The libraries underwent paired-end sequencing with 100 bp reads on an Illumina HiSeq2000. The original pipeline was this. SOAPnuke was used for read processing, and reads with adapters, uncalled bases, a mean Phred below 15, or no exact constant-primer or identifier match were discarded. High-quality paired reads were merged with COPE v1.2.5. Each unique nucleotide sequence was treated as a clonotype, and MiTCR v1.1 was used to align the clonotypes to the IMGT TRB V, D and J references. Only V-J combinations with frequency above 0.0001 were analysed, covering approximately 99% of repertoires. For each V-J combination, a TCR clonal expansion and chaos score was defined as F50 clonal expansion divided by the chaos observed in the TCRdist matrix. Welch's t-statistics and random forest were used to reduce the features to about a dozen V-J combinations, which were then used as input to a naive Bayes classifier. The similarity between thyroid and blood repertoires was quantified using the Morisita-Horn index. TCRdb itself trimmed the public reads at Q25 with fastp, ran MiXCR and retained productive beta chains. Rows with one shared CDR3 protein collapse into an entry with the most common genes and DNA. The V and J calls shown here were made by TCRdb, not taken from the authors' results. The sample table holds hundreds of thousands of distinct CDR3 sequences, of which approximately 15% were seen once. The ten largest make up 9.5% to 10% of the sample.

This sequence was found in a woman aged 25 to 39 with Graves' ophthalmopathy. Donor details come from another sample of the same person, matched by shared clones. The sequencing sample was made of blood. The rearranged chain carries TRBV6-5 and TRBJ2-2; the D gene assignment is ambiguous. CDR3 loop: CASRPPVRSGELFF. The DNA is as follows: TGTGCCAGCAGACCACCAGTCCGAAGCGGGGAGCTGTTTTTT.